This T cell receptor beta chain was observed in a study of identical twins. Whole-study findings and limits: Conclusions were based on cross-sectional statistical analysis, without following the same donors. There is a chance that invariant MAIT and iNKT cells partially muddied zero-insertion analyses.

Turning to this clonotype: Its antigen remains unknown.

A universal primer site was incorporated via template switching, and the cDNA contained unique molecular identifiers. TCRdb re-called the 5' RACE reads through MiXCR, storing one row per CDR3 protein. The data hold 690,000 or so distinct CDR3 sequences, with less than 10% observed a single time. Between the trimmed V and J ends, which lost 3 bases and 8 bases, there was a span of 17 bases. The CDR3 sequence is 15 residues long. CDR1 and CDR2 (germline): MDHEN, SYDVKM. The sample was also reused in another study, on yellow fever vaccine responses in identical twins.

The sequence derives from a woman aged 18-29 years in good health. The chain carries TRBV28 and TRBJ2-1; D is possibly TRBD1 (5 bases). The specimen was PBMCs. CDR3 residues: CASSLVTVAFDEQFF. The CDR3 DNA sequence: TGTGCCAGCAGTTTGGTGACAGTGGCCTTTGATGAGCAGTTCTTC.